This T cell receptor (beta chain) was obtained from a study of cytomegalovirus exposure and HLA in healthy donors. Study conclusions and caveats: HLA allele associations emerged for under 20,000 TCR beta sequences in a later analysis, at 0.05 false discovery rate.

Germline lookup yields CDR1 MNHEY and CDR2 SVGAGI. Trimming pared 7 bases from V and 1 base from J, leaving 13 bases between. The CDR3 runs 14 residues. In the case of this clone: Its antigen is still unknown.

In the PCR, 60 Vbeta and 13 Jbeta primers were used. Assay used: immunoSEQ multiplex PCR; TCRdb lists only in-frame clones, some missing. The sample yields approximately 110,000 clones, 76% seen once. The chain is built from TRBV6-5 and TRBJ1-1; D remains unclear. This receptor was taken from a man aged 50-60 years in good health and CMV-seronegative. Sample: PBMCs. The CDR3 region is CASIQQDSNTEAFF. In nucleotides, the CDR3 is TGTGCCAGCATTCAACAAGACTCGAACACTGAAGCTTTCTTT.